The 14 T cell receptor beta chains given below trace back to one sample, sequenced in a study of blood T cell dynamics during melanoma immunotherapy. The time point: pre-treatment baseline. Measured with immunoSEQ multiplex PCR; TCRdb has only the in-frame clones, and not every one. The table lists approximately 6,000 clones, about nine tenths of them singletons. The sequencing here drew on cell-free DNA from blood, taken from a patient treated with checkpoint blockade. The receptors come from a human donor with melanoma.

The chain uses TRBV6-5 and TRBJ1-5; 9 bases fit TRBD1. With V trimmed by 6 bases and J by 2 bases, 5 bases remained unmatched. The germline gives CDR1 MNHEY, CDR2 SVGAGI. This CDR3 has 15 amino acids. This CDR3 reads CASSLRTGGNQPQHF. CDR3 coding DNA: TGTGCCAGCAGCCTTCGGACAGGGGGCAATCAGCCCCAGCATTTT.

V and J are TRBV7-2 and TRBJ1-4; D ambiguous. This CDR3 is built from 15 residues. Trimming removed 7 bases at V and 5 bases at J, with 17 bases between. Germline-derived CDR1 and CDR2 are SGHTA and FQGNSA. The CDR3 spells CASTRDGRTNEKLFF. CDR3 nucleotide sequence: TGTGCCAGCACCCGAGACGGCAGAACAAATGAAAAACTGTTTTTT. The variable domain in full, completed from reference TRBV7-2 and TRBJ1-4, reads GAGVSQSPSNKVTEKGKDVELRCDPISGHTALYWYRQSLGQGLEFLIYFQGNSAPDKSGLPSDRFSAERTGGSVSTLTIQRTQQEDSAVYLCASTRDGRTNEKLFFGSGTQLSVL.

The rearrangement joins TRBV19 to TRBJ1-3, with D unclear. Germline V gene sequence: CDR1 LNHDA, CDR2 SQIVND (reference sequence). This CDR3 is 13 amino acids long. Trimming pared 9 bases from V and 1 base from J, leaving 10 bases between. Here the CDR3 DNA reads TGTGCCAGCCAGAGGCGGTCTGGAAACACCATATATTTT. It specifies CASQRRSGNTIYF.

V usage is TRBV19 and J usage is TRBJ2-4; 7 bases are a match to TRBD1. The CDR3 is 11 amino acids. Germline assignment: CDR1 LNHDA and CDR2 SQIVND (reference sequence). The V and J ends lost 10 bases and 6 bases, in that order; junction bases with no gene match: 3. The CDR3 bases are TGTGCCACTCGGGACAGAAACATTCAGTACTTC. Amino acids: CATRDRNIQYF.

A remark on this clone: Germline and junction disagree at one end, which may indicate a read error. The chain has TRBV6-1 and TRBJ2-7; possibly TRBD1 or TRBD2 for D (5 bases each). The CDR3 consists of 8 residues. Germline-derived CDR1 and CDR2 are MNHNS and SASEGT. CDR3 nucleotide sequence: TGTGCCAGCAGGGGGACCTTCTTC. It is translated as CASRGTFF.

The V and J genes are TRBV10-3 and TRBJ1-1; D is uncertain. Germline assignment: CDR1 ENHRY and CDR2 SYGVKD. V was cut by 4 bases and J by 1 base, with 19 bases left in between. This CDR3 has 17 residues. The CDR3: CAISGLSVKESNTEAFF. CDR3 in DNA: TGTGCCATCAGTGGCCTTTCGGTAAAGGAGTCGAACACTGAAGCTTTCTTT.

The gene calls are TRBV27 and TRBJ2-7, with TRBD2 matching over 9 bases. Germline-derived CDR1 and CDR2 are MNHEY and SMNVEV (reference sequence). The V segment lost 5 bases and the J segment 4 bases; nucleotides outside the gene matches: 9. The CDR3 length is 15 residues. The CDR3 coding sequence is TGTGCCAGCAGTATTATTAGCGGGAGTGGGTACGAGCAGTACTTC. This sequence encodes CASSIISGSGYEQYF.

This chain joins TRBV5-4 and TRBJ1-1; D might be TRBD1 (6 bases). The CDR3 length is 13 residues. In germline, CDR1 is SGHNT, CDR2 YYREEE (reference sequence). Trimming shortened V by 5 bases and J by 2 bases, and 10 bases separated the two germline ends. CDR3 sequence: CASRQGLNTEAFF. The CDR3 bases are TGTGCCAGCAGACAGGGACTAAACACTGAAGCTTTCTTT. Drawing the rest from reference TRBV5-4 and TRBJ1-1, the complete variable domain is ETGVTQSPTHLIKTRGQQVTLRCSSQSGHNTVSWYQQALGQGPQFIFQYYREEENGRGNFPPRFSGLQFPNYSSELNVNALELDDSALYLCASRQGLNTEAFFGQGTRLTVV.

The V and J genes are TRBV5-6 and TRBJ2-1; 9 bases are a match to TRBD1. The CDR3 is 16 residues long. With V trimmed by 2 bases and J by 7 bases, 10 bases remained unmatched. The germline CDR1 and CDR2 sequences are SGHDT and YYEEEE. This chain's CDR3 is CASSFLNTGTGNEQFF. The CDR3, as DNA: TGTGCCAGCAGCTTTCTAAACACCGGGACAGGGAATGAGCAGTTCTTC.

The chain joins TRBV6-5 to TRBJ1-4; a weak D match, TRBD1 (6 bases). The CDR3 totals 15 residues. V shed 6 bases and J shed 6 bases, with 17 bases lying between them. Germline assignment: CDR1 MNHEY and CDR2 SVGAGI. The CDR3 DNA follows: TGTGCCAGCAGGAACGGGGGCGGGTTAGATGAAAAACTGTTTTTT. Translated: CASRNGGGLDEKLFF.

The gene calls are TRBV5-5 and TRBJ1-1; TRBD1 might be the D (5 bases). Germline V CDR1 and CDR2: SGHKS, YYEKEE (reference sequence). The CDR3 is 14 residues long. Trimming removed 4 bases at V and 1 base at J, with 11 bases between. CDR3 region: CASSKDSRNTEAFF. CDR3 nucleotides: TGTGCCAGCAGCAAAGACAGCAGGAACACTGAAGCTTTCTTT.

The chain has TRBV5-6 and TRBJ1-1; TRBD1 is a possible D gene (5 bases). The CDR3 is 13 residues long. Germline V gives CDR1 SGHDT, CDR2 YYEEEE. The ends were cut back, 3 bases at V and 10 bases at J, with 16 bases in the middle. The DNA of the CDR3 is TGTGCCAGCAGCTGGGGGAACAATGGTGCAGCTTTCTTT. Its protein product is CASSWGNNGAAFF.

The chain carries TRBV29-1 and TRBJ2-2; D possibly corresponds to TRBD2 (7 bases). Germline assignment: CDR1 SQVTM and CDR2 ANQGSEA. CDR3 size: 15 residues. Trimming took off 7 bases at V and 2 bases at J, with 17 bases between the two ends. DNA for the CDR3: TGCAGCGCCGGGGGGCCAGCGGCAAACACCGGGGAGCTGTTTTTT. It codes for CSAGGPAANTGELFF.

The chain links TRBV4-2 to TRBJ1-1; D is undetermined. V dropped 4 bases and J dropped 1 base, with 10 bases sitting between them. CDR1 and CDR2 (germline): LGHNA, YNFKEQ. The CDR3 has 14 amino acids. The CDR3 DNA follows: TGTGCCAGCAGCCCCCCCCGACAGAACACTGAAGCTTTCTTT. Amino acid sequence: CASSPPRQNTEAFF.